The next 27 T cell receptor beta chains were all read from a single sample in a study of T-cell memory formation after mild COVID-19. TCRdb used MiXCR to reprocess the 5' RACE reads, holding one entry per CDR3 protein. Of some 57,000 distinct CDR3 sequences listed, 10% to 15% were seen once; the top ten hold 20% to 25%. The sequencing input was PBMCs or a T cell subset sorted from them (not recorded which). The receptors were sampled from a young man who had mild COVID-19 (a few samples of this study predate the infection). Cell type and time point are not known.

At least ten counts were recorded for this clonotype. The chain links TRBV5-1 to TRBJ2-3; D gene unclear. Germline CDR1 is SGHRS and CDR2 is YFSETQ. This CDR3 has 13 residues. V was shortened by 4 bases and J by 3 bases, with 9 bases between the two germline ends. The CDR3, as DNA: TGCGCCAGCAGCCCAAGTCGGACAGATACGCAGTATTTT. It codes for CASSPSRTDTQYF.

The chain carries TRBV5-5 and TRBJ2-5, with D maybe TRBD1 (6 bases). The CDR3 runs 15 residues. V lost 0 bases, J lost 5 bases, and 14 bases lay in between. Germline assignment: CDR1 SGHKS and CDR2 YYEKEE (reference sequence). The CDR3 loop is CASSLANPRGETQYF. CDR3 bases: TGTGCCAGCAGCTTGGCCAACCCTAGGGGGGAGACCCAGTACTTC.

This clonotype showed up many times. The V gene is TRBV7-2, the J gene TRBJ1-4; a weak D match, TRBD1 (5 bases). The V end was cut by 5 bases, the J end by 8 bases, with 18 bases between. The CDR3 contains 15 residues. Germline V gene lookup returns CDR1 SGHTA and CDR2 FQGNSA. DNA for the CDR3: TGTGCCAGCAGCCCCTCACAGGCTCGGGGGGAAAAACTGTTTTTT. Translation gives CASSPSQARGEKLFF.

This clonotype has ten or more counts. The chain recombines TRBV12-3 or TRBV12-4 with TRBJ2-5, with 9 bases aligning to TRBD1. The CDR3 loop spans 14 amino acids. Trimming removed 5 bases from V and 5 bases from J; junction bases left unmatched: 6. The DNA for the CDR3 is TGTGCCAGCAGTCCCGGGACAGGGTGGGAGACCCAGTACTTC. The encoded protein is CASSPGTGWETQYF.

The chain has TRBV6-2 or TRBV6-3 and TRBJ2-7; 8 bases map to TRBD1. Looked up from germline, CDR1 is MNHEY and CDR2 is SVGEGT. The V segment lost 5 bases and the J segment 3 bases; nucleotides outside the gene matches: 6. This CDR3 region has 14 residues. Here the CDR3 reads CASSDGQGNYEQYF. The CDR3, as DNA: TGTGCCAGCAGTGACGGACAGGGAAACTACGAGCAGTACTTC.

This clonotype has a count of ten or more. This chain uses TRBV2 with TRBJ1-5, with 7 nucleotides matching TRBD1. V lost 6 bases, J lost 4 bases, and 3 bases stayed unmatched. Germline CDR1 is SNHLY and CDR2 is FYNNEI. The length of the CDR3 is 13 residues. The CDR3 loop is CASRRDSNQPQHF. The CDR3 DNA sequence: TGTGCCAGCAGGCGGGACAGTAATCAGCCCCAGCATTTT. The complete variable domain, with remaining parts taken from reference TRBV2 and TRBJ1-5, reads EPEVTQTPSHQVTQMGQEVILRCVPISNHLYFYWYRQILGQKVEFLVSFYNNEISEKSEIFDDQFSVERPDGSNFTLKIRSTKLEDSAMYFCASRRDSNQPQHFGDGTRLSIL.

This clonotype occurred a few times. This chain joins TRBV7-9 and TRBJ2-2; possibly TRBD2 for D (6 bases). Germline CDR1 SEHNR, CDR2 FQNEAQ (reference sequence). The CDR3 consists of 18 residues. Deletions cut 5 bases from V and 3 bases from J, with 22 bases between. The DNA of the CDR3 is TGTGCCAGCAGCGGACGGGACTGGGGGAGGTCGTACACCGGGGAGCTGTTTTTT. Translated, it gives CASSGRDWGRSYTGELFF.

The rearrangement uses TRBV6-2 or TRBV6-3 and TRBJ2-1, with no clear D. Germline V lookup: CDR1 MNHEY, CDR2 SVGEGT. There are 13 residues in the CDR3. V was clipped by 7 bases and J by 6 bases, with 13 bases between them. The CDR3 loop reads CASTMRNSNEQFF. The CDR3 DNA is TGTGCCAGCACGATGCGTAATAGCAATGAGCAGTTCTTC.

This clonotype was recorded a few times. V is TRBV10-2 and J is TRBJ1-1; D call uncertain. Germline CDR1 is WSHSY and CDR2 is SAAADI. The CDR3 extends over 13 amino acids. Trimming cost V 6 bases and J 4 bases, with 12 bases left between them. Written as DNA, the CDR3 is TGCGCCAGCAGGGACCGGTATCTCACTGAAGCTTTCTTT. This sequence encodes CASRDRYLTEAFF.

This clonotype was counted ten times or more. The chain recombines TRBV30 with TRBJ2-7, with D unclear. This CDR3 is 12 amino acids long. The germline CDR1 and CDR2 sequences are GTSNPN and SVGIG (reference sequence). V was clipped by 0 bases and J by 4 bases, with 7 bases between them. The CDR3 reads CAWSVDRYEQYF. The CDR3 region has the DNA TGTGCCTGGAGTGTGGATCGATACGAGCAGTACTTC.

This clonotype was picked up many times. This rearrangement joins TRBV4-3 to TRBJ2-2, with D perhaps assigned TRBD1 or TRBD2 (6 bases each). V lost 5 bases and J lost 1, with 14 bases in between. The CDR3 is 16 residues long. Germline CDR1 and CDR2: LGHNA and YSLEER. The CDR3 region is CASSYGGGRNTGELFF. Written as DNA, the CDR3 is TGCGCCAGCAGCTACGGAGGGGGGAGGAACACCGGGGAGCTGTTTTTT.

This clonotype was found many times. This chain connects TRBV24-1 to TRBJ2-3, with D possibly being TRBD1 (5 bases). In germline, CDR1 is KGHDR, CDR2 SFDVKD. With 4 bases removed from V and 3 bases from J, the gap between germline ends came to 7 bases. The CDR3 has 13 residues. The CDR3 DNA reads TGTGCCACCAGTGACCCAGGGACAGATACGCAGTATTTT. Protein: CATSDPGTDTQYF.

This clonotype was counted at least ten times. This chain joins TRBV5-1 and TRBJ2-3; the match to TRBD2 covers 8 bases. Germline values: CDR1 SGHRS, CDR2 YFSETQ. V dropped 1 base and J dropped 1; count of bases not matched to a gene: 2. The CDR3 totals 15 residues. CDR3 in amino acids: CASSLQRGRTDTQYF. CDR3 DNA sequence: TGCGCCAGCAGCTTGCAGCGGGGGCGCACAGATACGCAGTATTTT.

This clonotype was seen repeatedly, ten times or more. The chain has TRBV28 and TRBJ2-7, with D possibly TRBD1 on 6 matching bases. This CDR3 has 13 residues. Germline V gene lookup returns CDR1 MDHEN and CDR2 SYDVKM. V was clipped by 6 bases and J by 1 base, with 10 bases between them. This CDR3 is CASSPGQSYEQYV. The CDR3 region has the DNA TGTGCCAGCAGCCCCGGACAGTCCTACGAGCAGTACGTC.

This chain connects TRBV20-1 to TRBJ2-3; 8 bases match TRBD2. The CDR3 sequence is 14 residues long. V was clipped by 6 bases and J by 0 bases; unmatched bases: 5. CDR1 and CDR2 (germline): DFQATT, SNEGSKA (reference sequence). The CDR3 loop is CSAELAGSTDTQYF. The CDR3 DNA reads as TGCAGTGCGGAGTTAGCGGGGAGCACAGATACGCAGTATTTT.

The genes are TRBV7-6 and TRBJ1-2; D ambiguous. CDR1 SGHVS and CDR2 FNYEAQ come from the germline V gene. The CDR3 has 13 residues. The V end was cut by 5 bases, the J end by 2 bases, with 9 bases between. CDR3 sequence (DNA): TGTGCCAGCAGCGACGGGAGGAACTATGGCTACACCTTC. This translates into CASSDGRNYGYTF.

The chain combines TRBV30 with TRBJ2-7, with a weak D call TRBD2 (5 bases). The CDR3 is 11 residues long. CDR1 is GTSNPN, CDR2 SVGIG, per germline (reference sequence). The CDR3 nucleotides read TGTGCGAGGGCTGATACCTACGAGCAGTACTTC. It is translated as CARADTYEQYF. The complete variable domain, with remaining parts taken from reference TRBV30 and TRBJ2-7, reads SQTIHQWPATLVQPVGSPLSLECTVEGTSNPNLYWYRQAAGRGLQLLFYSVGIGQISSEVPQNLSASRPQDRQFILSSKKLLLSDSGFYLCARADTYEQYFGPGTRLTVT.

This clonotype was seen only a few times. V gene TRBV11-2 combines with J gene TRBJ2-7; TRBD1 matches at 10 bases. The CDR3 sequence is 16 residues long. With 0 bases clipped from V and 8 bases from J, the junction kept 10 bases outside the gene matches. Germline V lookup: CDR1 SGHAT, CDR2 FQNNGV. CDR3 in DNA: TGTGCCAGCAGCTTAGACCCTCCAGGGGACAGGGGACAGCAGTACTTC. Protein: CASSLDPPGDRGQQYF.

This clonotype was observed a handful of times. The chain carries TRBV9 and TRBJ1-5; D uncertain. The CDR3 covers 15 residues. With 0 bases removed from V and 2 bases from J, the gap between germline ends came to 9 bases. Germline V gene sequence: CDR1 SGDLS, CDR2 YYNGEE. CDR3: CASSVGVMGNQPQHF. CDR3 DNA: TGTGCCAGCAGCGTAGGGGTGATGGGCAATCAGCCCCAGCATTTT.

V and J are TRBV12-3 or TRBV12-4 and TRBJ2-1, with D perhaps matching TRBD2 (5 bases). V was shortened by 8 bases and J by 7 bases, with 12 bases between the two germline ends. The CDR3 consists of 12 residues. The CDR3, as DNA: TGTGCCAGCGGGCGGGTGCGGAATGAGCAGTTCTTC. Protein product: CASGRVRNEQFF.

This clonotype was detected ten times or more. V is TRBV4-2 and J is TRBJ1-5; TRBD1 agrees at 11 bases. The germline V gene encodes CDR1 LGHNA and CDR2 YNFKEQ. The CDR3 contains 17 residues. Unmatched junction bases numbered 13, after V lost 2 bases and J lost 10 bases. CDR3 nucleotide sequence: TGTGCCAGCAGCCAACTCGATCAGGGGACAGGGGGTGACCCCCAGCATTTT. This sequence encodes CASSQLDQGTGGDPQHF.

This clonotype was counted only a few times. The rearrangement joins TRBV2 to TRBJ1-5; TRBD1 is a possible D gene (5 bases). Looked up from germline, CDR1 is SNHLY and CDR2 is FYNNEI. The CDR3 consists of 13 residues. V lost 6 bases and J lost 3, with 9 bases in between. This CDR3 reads CASRGEINQPQHF. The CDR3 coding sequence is TGTGCCAGCAGAGGGGAAATCAATCAGCCCCAGCATTTT.

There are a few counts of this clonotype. CDR3 nucleotide sequence: TGTGCCAGCAGCTTAGAGGGGTACGGGGGTTGGAATTCACCCCTCCACTTT. This gives the protein CASSLEGYGGWNSPLHF. The chain employs TRBV11-2 and TRBJ1-6; perhaps TRBD1 as D (5 bases). This CDR3 contains 17 residues. V lost 0 bases and J 7 bases, leaving 16 bases between the germline ends. Germline V CDR1 and CDR2: SGHAT, FQNNGV.

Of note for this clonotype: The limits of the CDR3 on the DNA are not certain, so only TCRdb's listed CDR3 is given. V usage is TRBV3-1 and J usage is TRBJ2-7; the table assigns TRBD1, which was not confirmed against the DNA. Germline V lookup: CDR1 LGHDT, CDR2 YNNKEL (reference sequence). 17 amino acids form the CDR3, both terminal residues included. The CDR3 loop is CASSQEFGPGGSYEQYF.

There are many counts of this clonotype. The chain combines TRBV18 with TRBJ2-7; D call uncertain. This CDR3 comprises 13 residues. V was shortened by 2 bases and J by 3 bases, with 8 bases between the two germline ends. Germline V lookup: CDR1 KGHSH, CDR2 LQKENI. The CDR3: CASSPSAYYEQYF. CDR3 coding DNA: TGTGCCAGCTCACCAAGCGCCTACTACGAGCAGTACTTC. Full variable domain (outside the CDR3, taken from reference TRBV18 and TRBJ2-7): NAGVMQNPRHLVRRRGQEARLRCSPMKGHSHVYWYRQLPEEGLKFMVYLQKENIIDESGMPKERFSAEFPKEGPSILRIQQVVRGDSAAYFCASSPSAYYEQYFGPGTRLTVT.

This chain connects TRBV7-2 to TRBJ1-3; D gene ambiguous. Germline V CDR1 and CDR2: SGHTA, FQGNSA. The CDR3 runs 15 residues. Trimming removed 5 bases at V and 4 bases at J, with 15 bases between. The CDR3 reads CASSPMEHAGNTIYF. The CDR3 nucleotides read TGTGCCAGCAGCCCTATGGAACATGCGGGAAACACCATATATTTT.

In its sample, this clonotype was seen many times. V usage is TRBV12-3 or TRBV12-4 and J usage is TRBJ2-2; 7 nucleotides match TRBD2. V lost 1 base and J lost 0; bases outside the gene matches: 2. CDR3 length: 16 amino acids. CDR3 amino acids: CASSLGLAANTGELFF. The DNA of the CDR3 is TGTGCCAGCAGTTTAGGACTAGCTGCGAACACCGGGGAGCTGTTTTTT.